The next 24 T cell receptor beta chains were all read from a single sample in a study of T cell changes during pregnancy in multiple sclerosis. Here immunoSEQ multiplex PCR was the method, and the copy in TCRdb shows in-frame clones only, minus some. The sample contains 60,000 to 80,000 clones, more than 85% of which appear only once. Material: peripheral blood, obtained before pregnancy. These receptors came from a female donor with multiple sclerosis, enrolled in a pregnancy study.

This chain's CDR3 is CASSSGVGGNTIYF. DNA for the CDR3: TGTGCCAGCAGCTCAGGGGTGGGTGGAAACACCATATATTTT. The chain combines TRBV7-2 with TRBJ1-3, with TRBD1 as a possible D gene (6 bases). V was clipped by 4 bases and J by 3 bases, with 10 bases between them. The CDR3 consists of 14 residues. CDR1 and CDR2 (germline): SGHTA, FQGNSA.

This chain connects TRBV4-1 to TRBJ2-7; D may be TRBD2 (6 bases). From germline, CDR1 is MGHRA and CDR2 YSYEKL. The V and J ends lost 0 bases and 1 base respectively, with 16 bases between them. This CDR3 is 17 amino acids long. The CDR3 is CASSQEGLLASSYEQYF. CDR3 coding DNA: TGCGCCAGCAGCCAAGAGGGACTCTTAGCCTCATCCTACGAGCAGTACTTC.

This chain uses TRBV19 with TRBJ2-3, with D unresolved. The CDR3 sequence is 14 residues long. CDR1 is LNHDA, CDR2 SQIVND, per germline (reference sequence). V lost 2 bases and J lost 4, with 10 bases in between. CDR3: CASSILQFSDTQYF. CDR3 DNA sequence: TGTGCCAGTAGTATATTACAGTTTTCAGATACGCAGTATTTT.

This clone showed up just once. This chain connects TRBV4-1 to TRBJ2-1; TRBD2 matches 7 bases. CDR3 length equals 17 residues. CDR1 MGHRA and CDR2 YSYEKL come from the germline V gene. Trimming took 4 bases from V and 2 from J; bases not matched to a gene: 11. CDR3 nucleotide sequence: TGCGCCAGCAGCCTCGAGGTTGGGAGGGGCGCCTACAATGAGCAGTTCTTC. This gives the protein CASSLEVGRGAYNEQFF.

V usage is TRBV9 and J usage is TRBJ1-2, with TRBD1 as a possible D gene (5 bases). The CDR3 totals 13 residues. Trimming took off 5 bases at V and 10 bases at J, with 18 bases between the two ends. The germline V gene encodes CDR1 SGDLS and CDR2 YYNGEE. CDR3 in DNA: TGTGCCAGCAGTCATCAGGGTCTAGGGGACTACACCTTC. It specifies CASSHQGLGDYTF.

The CDR3 spells CASSLGPGNTEAFF. The CDR3 nucleotides read TGTGCCAGCAGCTTAGGTCCGGGGAACACTGAAGCTTTCTTT. The V and J genes are TRBV7-9 and TRBJ1-1, with D hard to call. The length of the CDR3 is 14 residues. V shed 1 base and J shed 1 base, with 7 bases lying between them. Germline CDR1 and CDR2: SEHNR and FQNEAQ (reference sequence).

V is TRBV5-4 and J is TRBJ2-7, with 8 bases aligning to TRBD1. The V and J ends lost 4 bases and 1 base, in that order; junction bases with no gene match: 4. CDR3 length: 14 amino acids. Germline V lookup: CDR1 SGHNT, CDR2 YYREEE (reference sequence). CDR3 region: CASSVGQGSYEQYF. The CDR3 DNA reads TGTGCCAGCAGCGTTGGACAGGGTTCCTACGAGCAGTACTTC.

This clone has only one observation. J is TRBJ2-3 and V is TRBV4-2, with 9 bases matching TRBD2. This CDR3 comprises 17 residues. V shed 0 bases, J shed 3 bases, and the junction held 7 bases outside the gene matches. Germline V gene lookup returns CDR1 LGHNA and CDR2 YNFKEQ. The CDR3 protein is CASSQESAGGPTDTQYF. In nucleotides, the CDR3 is TGTGCCAGCAGCCAAGAGAGCGCGGGGGGGCCGACAGATACGCAGTATTTT.

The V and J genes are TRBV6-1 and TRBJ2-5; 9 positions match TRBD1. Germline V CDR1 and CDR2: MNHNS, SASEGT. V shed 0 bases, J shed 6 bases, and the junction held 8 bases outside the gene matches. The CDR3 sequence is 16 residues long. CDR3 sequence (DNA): TGTGCCAGCAGTGAAGCGCCAACAGGGGGCTTGAAGACCCAGTACTTC. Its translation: CASSEAPTGGLKTQYF.

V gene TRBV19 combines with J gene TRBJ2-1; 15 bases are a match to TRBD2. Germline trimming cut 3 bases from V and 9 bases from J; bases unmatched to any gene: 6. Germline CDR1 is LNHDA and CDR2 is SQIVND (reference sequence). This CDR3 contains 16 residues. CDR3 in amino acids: CASSIRTSGRAPEQFF. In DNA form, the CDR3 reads TGTGCCAGTAGTATCCGGACTAGCGGGAGGGCTCCTGAGCAGTTCTTC.

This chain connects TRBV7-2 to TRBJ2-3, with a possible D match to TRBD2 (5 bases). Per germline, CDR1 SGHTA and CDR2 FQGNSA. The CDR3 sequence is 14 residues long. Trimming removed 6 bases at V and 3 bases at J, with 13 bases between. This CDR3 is CASRLPSGTDTQYF. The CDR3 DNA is TGTGCCAGCAGATTACCGTCGGGGACAGATACGCAGTATTTT.

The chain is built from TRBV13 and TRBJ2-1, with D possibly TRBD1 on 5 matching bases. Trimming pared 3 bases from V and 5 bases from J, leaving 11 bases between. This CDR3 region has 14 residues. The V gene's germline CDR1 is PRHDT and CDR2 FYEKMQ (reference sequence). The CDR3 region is CASSFWGAHNEQFF. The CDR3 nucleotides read TGTGCCAGCAGCTTCTGGGGCGCACACAATGAGCAGTTCTTC.

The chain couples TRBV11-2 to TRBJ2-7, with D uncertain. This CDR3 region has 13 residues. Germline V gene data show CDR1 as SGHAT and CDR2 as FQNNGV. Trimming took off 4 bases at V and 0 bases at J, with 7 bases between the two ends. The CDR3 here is CASSYPDSYEQYF. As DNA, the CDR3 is TGTGCCAGCAGCTACCCAGACTCCTACGAGCAGTACTTC.

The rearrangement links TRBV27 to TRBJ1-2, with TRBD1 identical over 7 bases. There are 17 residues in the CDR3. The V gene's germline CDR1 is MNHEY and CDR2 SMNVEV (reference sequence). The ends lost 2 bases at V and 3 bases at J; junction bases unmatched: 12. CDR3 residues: CASSLRGTGASYYGYTF. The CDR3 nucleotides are TGTGCCAGCAGTTTAAGGGGAACAGGGGCCTCCTACTATGGCTACACCTTC.

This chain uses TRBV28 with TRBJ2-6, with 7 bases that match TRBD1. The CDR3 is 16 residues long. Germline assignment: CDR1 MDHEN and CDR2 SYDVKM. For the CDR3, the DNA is TGTGCTGGAGGTAGAGGGGGCGTATCTGGGGCCAACGTCCTGACTTTC. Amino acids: CAGGRGGVSGANVLTF.

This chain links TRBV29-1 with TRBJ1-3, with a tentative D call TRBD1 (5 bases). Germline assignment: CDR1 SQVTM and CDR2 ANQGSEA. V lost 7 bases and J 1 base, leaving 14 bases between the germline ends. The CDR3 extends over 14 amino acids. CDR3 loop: CSAWGGTSGNTIYF. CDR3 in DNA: TGCAGCGCCTGGGGAGGGACGTCTGGAAACACCATATATTTT.

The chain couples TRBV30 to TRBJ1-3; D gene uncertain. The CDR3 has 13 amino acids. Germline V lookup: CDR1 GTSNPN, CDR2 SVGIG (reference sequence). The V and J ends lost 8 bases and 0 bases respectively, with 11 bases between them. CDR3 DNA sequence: TGTGCCCTTGACAAGTCCTCTGGAAACACCATATATTTT. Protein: CALDKSSGNTIYF.

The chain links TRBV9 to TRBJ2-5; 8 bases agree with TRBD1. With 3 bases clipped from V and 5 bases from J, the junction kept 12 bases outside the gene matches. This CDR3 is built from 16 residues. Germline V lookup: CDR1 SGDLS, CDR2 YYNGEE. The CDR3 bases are TGTGCCAGCAGCGCTGGCGGGACAGGAGATTTGGAGACCCAGTACTTC. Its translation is CASSAGGTGDLETQYF.

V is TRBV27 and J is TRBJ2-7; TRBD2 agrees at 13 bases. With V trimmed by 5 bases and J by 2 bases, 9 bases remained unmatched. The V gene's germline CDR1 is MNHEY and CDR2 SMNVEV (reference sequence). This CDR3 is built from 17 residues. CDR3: CASSPIGLAGVAYEQYF. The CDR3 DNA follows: TGTGCCAGCAGTCCTATAGGACTAGCGGGAGTTGCCTACGAGCAGTACTTC.

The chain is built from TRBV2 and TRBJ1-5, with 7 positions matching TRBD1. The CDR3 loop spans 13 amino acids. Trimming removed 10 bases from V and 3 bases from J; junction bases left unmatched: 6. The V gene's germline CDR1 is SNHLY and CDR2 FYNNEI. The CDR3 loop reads CATTGTVNQPQHF. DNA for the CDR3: TGTGCCACGACAGGGACAGTCAATCAGCCCCAGCATTTT.

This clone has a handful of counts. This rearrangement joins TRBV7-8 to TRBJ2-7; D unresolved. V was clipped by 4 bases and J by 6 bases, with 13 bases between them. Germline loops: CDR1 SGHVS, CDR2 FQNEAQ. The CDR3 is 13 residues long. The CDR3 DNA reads TGTGCCAGCAGCTCCCACTCGCCCCCCGAGCAGTACTTC. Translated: CASSSHSPPEQYF.

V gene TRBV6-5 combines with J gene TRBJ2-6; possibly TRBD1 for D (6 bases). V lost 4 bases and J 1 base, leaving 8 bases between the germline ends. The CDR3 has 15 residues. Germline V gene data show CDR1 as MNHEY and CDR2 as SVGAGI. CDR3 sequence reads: CASSSGVSGANVLTF. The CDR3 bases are TGTGCCAGCAGTTCAGGGGTTTCTGGGGCCAACGTCCTGACTTTC.

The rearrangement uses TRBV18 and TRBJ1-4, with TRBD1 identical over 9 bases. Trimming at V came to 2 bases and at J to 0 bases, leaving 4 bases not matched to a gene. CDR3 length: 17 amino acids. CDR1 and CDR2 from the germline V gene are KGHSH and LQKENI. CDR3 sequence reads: CASSPGQGFATNEKLFF. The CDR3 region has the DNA TGTGCCAGCTCACCAGGACAGGGGTTTGCAACTAATGAAAAACTGTTTTTT.

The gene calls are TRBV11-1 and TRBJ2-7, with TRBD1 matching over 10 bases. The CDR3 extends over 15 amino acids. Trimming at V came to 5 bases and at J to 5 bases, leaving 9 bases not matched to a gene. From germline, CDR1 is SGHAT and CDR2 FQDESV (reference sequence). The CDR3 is CASSPRQGATHEQYF. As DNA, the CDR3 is TGTGCCAGCAGCCCCCGACAGGGGGCAACCCACGAGCAGTACTTC.